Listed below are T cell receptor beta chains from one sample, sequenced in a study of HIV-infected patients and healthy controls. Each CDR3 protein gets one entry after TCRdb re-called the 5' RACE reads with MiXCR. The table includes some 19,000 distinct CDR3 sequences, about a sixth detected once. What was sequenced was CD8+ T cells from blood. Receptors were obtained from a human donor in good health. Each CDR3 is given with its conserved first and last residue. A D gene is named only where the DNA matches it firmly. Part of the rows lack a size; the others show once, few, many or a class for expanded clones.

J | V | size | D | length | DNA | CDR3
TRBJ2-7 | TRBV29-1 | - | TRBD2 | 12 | TGCAGCGTTGACGTAGCGGGAGGGCCCCAGTACTTC | CSVDVAGGPQYF
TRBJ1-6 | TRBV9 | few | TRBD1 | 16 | TGTGCCAGCAGCGTAGAGGGACAGGGGGTAACTTCACCCCTCCACTTT | CASSVEGQGVTSPLHF
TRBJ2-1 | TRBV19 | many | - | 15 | TGTGCCAGTAGTATCGGAGAGAGCTCCTACAATGAGCAGTTCTTC | CASSIGESSYNEQFF
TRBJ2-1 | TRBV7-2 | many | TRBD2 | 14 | TGTGCCAGCAGCTCCGGGACTAGTGGGACTGAGGAGTTCTTC | CASSSGTSGTEEFF
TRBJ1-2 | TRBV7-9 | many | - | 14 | TGTGCCAGCAGCTTTGAGGGGAGTGCCTATGGCTACACCTTC | CASSFEGSAYGYTF
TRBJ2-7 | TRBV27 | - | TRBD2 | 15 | TGTGCCAGCAGTTTAGCGGGGGGGGCCCTCTACGAGCAGTACTTC | CASSLAGGALYEQYF
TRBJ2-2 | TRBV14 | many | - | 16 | TGTGCCAGCAGCCCCGGGAGCAGGGTCAACACCGGGGAGCTGTTTTTT | CASSPGSRVNTGELFF
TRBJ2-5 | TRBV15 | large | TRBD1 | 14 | TGTGCCACCAGCATGGGACAGGGGGAAGAGACCCAGTACTTC | CATSMGQGEETQYF
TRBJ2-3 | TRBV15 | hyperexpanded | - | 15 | TGTGCCCCCCATTTTGCATTGTCTTGCACAGATACGCAGTATTTT | CAPHFALSCTDTQYF
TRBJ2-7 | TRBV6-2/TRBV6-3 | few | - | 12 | TGTGCCAGCAGTTACGACAGTTTGGAGCAGTACTTC | CASSYDSLEQYF